The source of this TCR beta chain is a study of OX40 agonist ivuxolimab in advanced cancers. The method was immunoSEQ multiplex PCR; TCRdb's version includes in-frame clones alone and lacks a portion of them. The sample carries about 73,000 clones, approximately 89% recorded once. Germline V lookup: CDR1 SGHTA, CDR2 FQGNSA. CDR3 size: 14 residues. Trimming pared 1 base from V and 1 base from J, leaving 8 bases between. The sample in question was CD4+ or CD8+ T cells sorted from blood, obtained in a trial of the OX40 agonist ivuxolimab. The chain joins TRBV7-2 to TRBJ2-7; D is uncertain. The receptor was isolated from an adult with an advanced solid tumor such as melanoma, head and neck, liver or kidney cancer. The CDR3 loop reads CASSLGAVSYEQYF. CDR3 sequence (DNA): TGTGCCAGCAGCTTAGGAGCAGTGTCCTACGAGCAGTACTTC.